The 17 T cell receptor beta chains reported below all come from one sample, sequenced in a study of shared clonotypes between healthy human individuals. Libraries were prepared by immunoSEQ multiplex PCR; TCRdb keeps only in-frame clonotypes and omits some of them. The table has about 1.1 million clones, approximately 80% seen once. The sequenced sample consisted of memory CD4+ T cells from PBMCs. Described subset: CD45RA-negative fraction. These receptors came from a man between 18 and 29 years old in good health. Some clones in this sample may be carry-over from other donors' samples.

Details on this clone: This CDR3 is also generated by other DNA sequences in the sample. CDR3 sequence reads: CASSLGTGYGYTF. The CDR3 DNA reads TGCGCCAGCAGCTTGGGGACAGGCTACGGCTACACCTTC. The rearrangement joins TRBV5-1 to TRBJ1-2; TRBD1 agrees at 7 bases. V shed 0 bases, J shed 8 bases, and the junction held 4 bases outside the gene matches. The CDR3 is 13 amino acids. Germline V gene sequence: CDR1 SGHRS, CDR2 YFSETQ.

V is TRBV7-9 and J is TRBJ2-5; 9 nucleotides align to TRBD2. The CDR3 contains 15 residues. The ends lost 0 bases at V and 4 bases at J; junction bases unmatched: 3. The germline gives CDR1 SEHNR, CDR2 FQNEAQ (reference sequence). As DNA, the CDR3 is TGTGCCAGCAGCTTAGCGCCACTAGCGGGAGAGACCCAGTACTTC. It is translated as CASSLAPLAGETQYF.

This clone was found once. The V call is TRBV25-1, the J call TRBJ2-5; TRBD1 aligns across 8 bases. The CDR3 has 16 amino acids. Trimming cost V 4 bases and J 5 bases; bases outside gene matches: 12. Germline-derived CDR1 and CDR2 are MGHDK and SYGVNS. The DNA for the CDR3 is TGTGCCAGCAGTGTAGGACAGGGAGGTGTTCGGGAGACCCAGTACTTC. This sequence encodes CASSVGQGGVRETQYF.

The rearrangement uses TRBV7-3 and TRBJ2-1, with D possibly matching TRBD2 (5 bases). Germline CDR1 reads SGHTA; CDR2 reads FQGTGA. This CDR3 has 12 amino acids. V lost 2 bases, J lost 9 bases, and 8 bases lay in between. The CDR3 region is CASSLWAGEQFF. CDR3 in DNA: TGTGCCAGCAGCTTATGGGCGGGTGAGCAGTTCTTC.

V and J are TRBV7-9 and TRBJ2-3; D ambiguous. Trimming pared 2 bases from V and 6 bases from J, leaving 6 bases between. Germline CDR1 is SEHNR and CDR2 is FQNEAQ (reference sequence). The CDR3 is 12 amino acids. The CDR3 here is CASSLSWDTQYF. CDR3 nucleotide sequence: TGTGCCAGCAGCTTATCTTGGGATACGCAGTATTTT.

As concerns this clone: This specimen includes other DNA sequences encoding the same CDR3. The chain has TRBV28 and TRBJ1-3; D unclear. Trimming stripped 3 bases from V and 2 bases from J, with 8 bases between. Germline lookup yields CDR1 MDHEN and CDR2 SYDVKM. This CDR3 region has 14 residues. CDR3 sequence reads: CASSLGGAGNTIYF. As DNA, the CDR3 is TGTGCCAGCAGTTTGGGTGGGGCTGGAAACACCATATATTTT.

This chain uses TRBV11-3 with TRBJ2-3; D ambiguous. Germline CDR1 and CDR2: SGHNT and YENEEA. The CDR3 length is 12 residues. The V end lost 5 bases, the J end lost 3 bases, and 6 bases lay between the germline ends. CDR3 coding DNA: TGTGCCAGCAGCAACCCTACAGATACGCAGTATTTT. Translated: CASSNPTDTQYF.

This chain connects TRBV5-4 to TRBJ1-6, with a tentative D call TRBD1 (6 bases). Per the germline V gene, CDR1 is SGHNT and CDR2 is YYREEE (reference sequence). The CDR3 covers 15 residues. V lost 4 bases and J lost 5, with 13 bases in between. CDR3 DNA sequence: TGTGCCAGCAGCAGGACAGCTCCTAATAATTCACCCCTCCACTTT. Protein: CASSRTAPNNSPLHF.

The rearrangement joins TRBV5-4 to TRBJ1-1; 7 positions match TRBD1. CDR3 length equals 17 residues. Germline V gene lookup returns CDR1 SGHNT and CDR2 YYREEE (reference sequence). V was clipped by 4 bases and J by 0 bases; unmatched bases: 12. CDR3 nucleotides: TGTGCCAGCAGCCACCCCGGACAGGAGGCTTTGAACACTGAAGCTTTCTTT. This translates into CASSHPGQEALNTEAFF.

This rearrangement joins TRBV7-9 to TRBJ2-2; no definite D call. Trimming cost V 0 bases and J 10 bases, with 6 bases left between them. The CDR3 consists of 12 residues. Germline V gene data show CDR1 as SEHNR and CDR2 as FQNEAQ (reference sequence). In DNA, the CDR3 is TGTGCCAGCAGCTTAGCGGAGCAGGAGCTGTTTTTT. Encoded protein: CASSLAEQELFF.

The CDR3 sequence: CATCESGSFNEQFF. In DNA form, the CDR3 reads TGTGCCACCTGTGAGAGCGGGAGCTTTAATGAGCAGTTCTTC. The chain is built from TRBV15 and TRBJ2-1; TRBD2 aligns across 8 bases. Germline CDR1 reads LNHNV; CDR2 reads YYDKDF (reference sequence). The J segment lost 7 bases and the V segment lost 8 bases, leaving 10 bases of the junction unmatched. This CDR3 region has 14 residues. Together with reference TRBV15 and TRBJ2-1, the CDR3 gives the full variable domain: DAMVIQNPRYQVTQFGKPVTLSCSQTLNHNVMYWYQQKSSQAPKLLFHYYDKDFNNEADTPDNFQSRRPNTSFCFLDIRSPGLGDTAMYLCATCESGSFNEQFFGPGTRLTVL.

This clone was recorded a few times. The rearrangement uses TRBV2 and TRBJ1-2, with 8 bases aligning to TRBD1. CDR1 SNHLY and CDR2 FYNNEI come from the germline V gene. The CDR3 is 14 amino acids. V lost 2 bases, J lost 5 bases, and 4 bases stayed unmatched. The CDR3, as DNA: TGTGCCAGCAGTGAACCAGGGGGCGGGTATGGCTACACCTTC. Protein: CASSEPGGGYGYTF.

The chain carries TRBV28 and TRBJ1-2; 7 bases line up with TRBD1. The CDR3 has 15 residues. CDR1 and CDR2 from the germline V gene are MDHEN and SYDVKM. Germline trimming cut 1 base from V and 7 bases from J; bases unmatched to any gene: 9. The CDR3 spells CASSLSTYRGSGYTF. Written as DNA, the CDR3 is TGTGCCAGCAGTTTATCAACCTACAGGGGAAGTGGCTACACCTTC.

This clone was found many times. The gene calls are TRBV6-1 and TRBJ2-6; either TRBD1 or TRBD2 may supply D (6 bases each). V was pared by 2 bases and J by 0 bases, with 11 bases between. Germline assignment: CDR1 MNHNS and CDR2 SASEGT. There are 17 residues in the CDR3. CDR3 sequence (DNA): TGTGCCAGCAGTGAAACAGGGAGGCTCTCTGGGGCCAACGTCCTGACTTTC. It is translated as CASSETGRLSGANVLTF.

V and J are TRBV2 and TRBJ2-2; 8 positions match TRBD2. This CDR3 comprises 15 residues. The V segment lost 2 bases and the J segment 4 bases; nucleotides outside the gene matches: 3. Germline loops: CDR1 SNHLY, CDR2 FYNNEI. The CDR3 sequence is CASSEILAGTGELFF. CDR3 coding DNA: TGTGCCAGCAGTGAAATTCTAGCGGGCACCGGGGAGCTGTTTTTT.

The CDR3: CATTMTGVGETQYF. The CDR3 coding sequence is TGTGCCACCACAATGACAGGGGTGGGCGAGACCCAGTACTTC. The chain combines TRBV27 with TRBJ2-5; 8 bases line up with TRBD1. The CDR3 extends over 14 amino acids. Germline trimming cut 10 bases from V and 5 bases from J; bases unmatched to any gene: 12. Germline CDR1 MNHEY, CDR2 SMNVEV (reference sequence).

This clone was counted between two and nine times. The CDR3 region is CASTRSGSGANVLTF. DNA of the CDR3: TGTGCCAGCACTCGGTCGGGCTCTGGGGCCAACGTCCTGACTTTC. This rearrangement joins TRBV6-5 to TRBJ2-6; unclear D gene. This CDR3 contains 15 residues. Germline lookup yields CDR1 MNHEY and CDR2 SVGAGI. V was shortened by 7 bases and J by 0 bases, with 10 bases between the two germline ends.